This is a list of T cell receptor beta chains from one sample in a study of blood T cell repertoires in COVID-19. The method was immunoSEQ multiplex PCR; TCRdb's version includes in-frame clones alone and lacks a portion of them. The sample contains about 160,000 clones, 87% of which appear only once. The sequenced material came from PBMCs or T cells enriched from blood (not recorded which). These receptors were obtained from a woman between 45 and 60 years old who had recovered from COVID-19. CDR3s leave out the opening cysteine and the closing phenylalanine or tryptophan. Each record gives: J gene, V gene, CDR3 protein.

j_call: TRBJ1-1
v_call: TRBV20-1
cdr3_aa: SASNGNTEAF

j_call: TRBJ1-3
v_call: TRBV19
cdr3_aa: ASSPRDSSGNTIY

j_call: TRBJ2-7
v_call: TRBV7-8
cdr3_aa: ASSLDNPSGSYEQY

j_call: TRBJ2-7
v_call: TRBV9
cdr3_aa: ASSVVPSGVYEQY

j_call: TRBJ1-2
v_call: TRBV28
cdr3_aa: ASRRTANYGYT

j_call: TRBJ1-2
v_call: TRBV11-2
cdr3_aa: ASILGPGRANYGYT

j_call: TRBJ1-1
v_call: TRBV5-1
cdr3_aa: ASSLQNTEAF

j_call: TRBJ2-7
v_call: TRBV19
cdr3_aa: ASSISRREVTYEQY

j_call: TRBJ1-1
v_call: TRBV24-1
cdr3_aa: ATSEPGQGATEAF

j_call: TRBJ1-2
v_call: TRBV6-6
cdr3_aa: ASSPYPGDYGYT

j_call: TRBJ2-2
v_call: TRBV27
cdr3_aa: ASRHTGSRYAGELF

j_call: TRBJ1-2
v_call: TRBV2
cdr3_aa: ASSSRDKLYGYT

j_call: TRBJ1-6
v_call: TRBV19
cdr3_aa: ASSSVGGSYNSPLH

j_call: TRBJ1-1
v_call: TRBV16
cdr3_aa: ASSQIGTGGDTEAF

j_call: TRBJ1-1
v_call: TRBV19
cdr3_aa: ASTGYMNTEAF

j_call: TRBJ1-5
v_call: TRBV30
cdr3_aa: AWTRGSNQPQH

j_call: TRBJ2-1
v_call: TRBV14
cdr3_aa: ASSQDKLLLAGEADEQF

j_call: TRBJ2-7
v_call: TRBV13
cdr3_aa: ASSPGAGGVYEQY

j_call: TRBJ2-5
v_call: TRBV5-1
cdr3_aa: ASSPGFETQY

j_call: TRBJ2-2
v_call: TRBV7-2
cdr3_aa: ASSTRSTGELF

j_call: TRBJ1-1
v_call: TRBV15
cdr3_aa: ATSRGRQGTEAF

j_call: TRBJ2-3
v_call: TRBV19
cdr3_aa: ASIPRDDTDTQY

j_call: TRBJ2-1
v_call: TRBV11-3
cdr3_aa: ASSQEGSGRARGYNEQF

j_call: TRBJ2-7
v_call: TRBV7-2
cdr3_aa: ASSSRGTSGYEQY

j_call: TRBJ1-5
v_call: TRBV24-1
cdr3_aa: ATSSSRDSPQPQH

j_call: TRBJ2-2
v_call: TRBV5-1
cdr3_aa: ASSPGLITNTGELF

j_call: TRBJ2-3
v_call: TRBV5-1
cdr3_aa: ASSLVLAGADTQY

j_call: TRBJ1-3
v_call: TRBV5-1
cdr3_aa: ASSLAGGSSGNTIY

j_call: TRBJ1-1
v_call: TRBV19
cdr3_aa: ASSIDRDGMNTEAF

j_call: TRBJ1-1
v_call: TRBV9
cdr3_aa: ASSSPRGTGGTEAF

j_call: TRBJ1-4
v_call: TRBV5-5
cdr3_aa: ASSRGGSSRSEKLF

j_call: TRBJ1-1
v_call: TRBV27
cdr3_aa: ASSFRGSGSTEAF

j_call: TRBJ2-3
v_call: TRBV19
cdr3_aa: ASSAERTTDTQY

j_call: TRBJ1-4
v_call: TRBV3-1/TRBV3-2
cdr3_aa: ASNNRGQAKLF

j_call: TRBJ2-7
v_call: TRBV7-2
cdr3_aa: ASSLKASVGYEQY

j_call: TRBJ2-3
v_call: TRBV27
cdr3_aa: ASSLRSGTSGTRSTDTQY

j_call: TRBJ1-2
v_call: TRBV7-2
cdr3_aa: ASSLRAPGQGYGYT